This T cell receptor beta chain was profiled in a study of T cell responses to AZD1222 COVID-19 vaccine. Only in-frame clones appear in the TCRdb table, and some are missing; sequencing was by immunoSEQ multiplex PCR. The sample lists approximately 110,000 clones; about 90% were seen once. The CDR3 has 13 residues. Trimming left V 5 bases short and J 11 bases short, with 15 bases between. From germline, CDR1 is SGHVS and CDR2 FQNEAQ. Sequencing used peripheral blood, obtained 28 days after the second AZD1222 dose. This receptor was identified in an adult who received the AZD1222 COVID-19 vaccine. The chain couples TRBV7-8 to TRBJ1-4; TRBD1 might be the D (5 bases). The CDR3 region has the DNA TGTGCCAGCAGCGAGGGGACCTTGTCGAAACTGTTTTTT. Amino acid sequence: CASSEGTLSKLFF. Drawing the rest from reference TRBV7-8 and TRBJ1-4, the complete variable domain is GAGVSQSPRYKVAKRGQDVALRCDPISGHVSLFWYQQALGQGPEFLTYFQNEAQLDKSGLPSDRFFAERPEGSVSTLKIQRTQQEDSAVYLCASSEGTLSKLFFGSGTQLSVL.